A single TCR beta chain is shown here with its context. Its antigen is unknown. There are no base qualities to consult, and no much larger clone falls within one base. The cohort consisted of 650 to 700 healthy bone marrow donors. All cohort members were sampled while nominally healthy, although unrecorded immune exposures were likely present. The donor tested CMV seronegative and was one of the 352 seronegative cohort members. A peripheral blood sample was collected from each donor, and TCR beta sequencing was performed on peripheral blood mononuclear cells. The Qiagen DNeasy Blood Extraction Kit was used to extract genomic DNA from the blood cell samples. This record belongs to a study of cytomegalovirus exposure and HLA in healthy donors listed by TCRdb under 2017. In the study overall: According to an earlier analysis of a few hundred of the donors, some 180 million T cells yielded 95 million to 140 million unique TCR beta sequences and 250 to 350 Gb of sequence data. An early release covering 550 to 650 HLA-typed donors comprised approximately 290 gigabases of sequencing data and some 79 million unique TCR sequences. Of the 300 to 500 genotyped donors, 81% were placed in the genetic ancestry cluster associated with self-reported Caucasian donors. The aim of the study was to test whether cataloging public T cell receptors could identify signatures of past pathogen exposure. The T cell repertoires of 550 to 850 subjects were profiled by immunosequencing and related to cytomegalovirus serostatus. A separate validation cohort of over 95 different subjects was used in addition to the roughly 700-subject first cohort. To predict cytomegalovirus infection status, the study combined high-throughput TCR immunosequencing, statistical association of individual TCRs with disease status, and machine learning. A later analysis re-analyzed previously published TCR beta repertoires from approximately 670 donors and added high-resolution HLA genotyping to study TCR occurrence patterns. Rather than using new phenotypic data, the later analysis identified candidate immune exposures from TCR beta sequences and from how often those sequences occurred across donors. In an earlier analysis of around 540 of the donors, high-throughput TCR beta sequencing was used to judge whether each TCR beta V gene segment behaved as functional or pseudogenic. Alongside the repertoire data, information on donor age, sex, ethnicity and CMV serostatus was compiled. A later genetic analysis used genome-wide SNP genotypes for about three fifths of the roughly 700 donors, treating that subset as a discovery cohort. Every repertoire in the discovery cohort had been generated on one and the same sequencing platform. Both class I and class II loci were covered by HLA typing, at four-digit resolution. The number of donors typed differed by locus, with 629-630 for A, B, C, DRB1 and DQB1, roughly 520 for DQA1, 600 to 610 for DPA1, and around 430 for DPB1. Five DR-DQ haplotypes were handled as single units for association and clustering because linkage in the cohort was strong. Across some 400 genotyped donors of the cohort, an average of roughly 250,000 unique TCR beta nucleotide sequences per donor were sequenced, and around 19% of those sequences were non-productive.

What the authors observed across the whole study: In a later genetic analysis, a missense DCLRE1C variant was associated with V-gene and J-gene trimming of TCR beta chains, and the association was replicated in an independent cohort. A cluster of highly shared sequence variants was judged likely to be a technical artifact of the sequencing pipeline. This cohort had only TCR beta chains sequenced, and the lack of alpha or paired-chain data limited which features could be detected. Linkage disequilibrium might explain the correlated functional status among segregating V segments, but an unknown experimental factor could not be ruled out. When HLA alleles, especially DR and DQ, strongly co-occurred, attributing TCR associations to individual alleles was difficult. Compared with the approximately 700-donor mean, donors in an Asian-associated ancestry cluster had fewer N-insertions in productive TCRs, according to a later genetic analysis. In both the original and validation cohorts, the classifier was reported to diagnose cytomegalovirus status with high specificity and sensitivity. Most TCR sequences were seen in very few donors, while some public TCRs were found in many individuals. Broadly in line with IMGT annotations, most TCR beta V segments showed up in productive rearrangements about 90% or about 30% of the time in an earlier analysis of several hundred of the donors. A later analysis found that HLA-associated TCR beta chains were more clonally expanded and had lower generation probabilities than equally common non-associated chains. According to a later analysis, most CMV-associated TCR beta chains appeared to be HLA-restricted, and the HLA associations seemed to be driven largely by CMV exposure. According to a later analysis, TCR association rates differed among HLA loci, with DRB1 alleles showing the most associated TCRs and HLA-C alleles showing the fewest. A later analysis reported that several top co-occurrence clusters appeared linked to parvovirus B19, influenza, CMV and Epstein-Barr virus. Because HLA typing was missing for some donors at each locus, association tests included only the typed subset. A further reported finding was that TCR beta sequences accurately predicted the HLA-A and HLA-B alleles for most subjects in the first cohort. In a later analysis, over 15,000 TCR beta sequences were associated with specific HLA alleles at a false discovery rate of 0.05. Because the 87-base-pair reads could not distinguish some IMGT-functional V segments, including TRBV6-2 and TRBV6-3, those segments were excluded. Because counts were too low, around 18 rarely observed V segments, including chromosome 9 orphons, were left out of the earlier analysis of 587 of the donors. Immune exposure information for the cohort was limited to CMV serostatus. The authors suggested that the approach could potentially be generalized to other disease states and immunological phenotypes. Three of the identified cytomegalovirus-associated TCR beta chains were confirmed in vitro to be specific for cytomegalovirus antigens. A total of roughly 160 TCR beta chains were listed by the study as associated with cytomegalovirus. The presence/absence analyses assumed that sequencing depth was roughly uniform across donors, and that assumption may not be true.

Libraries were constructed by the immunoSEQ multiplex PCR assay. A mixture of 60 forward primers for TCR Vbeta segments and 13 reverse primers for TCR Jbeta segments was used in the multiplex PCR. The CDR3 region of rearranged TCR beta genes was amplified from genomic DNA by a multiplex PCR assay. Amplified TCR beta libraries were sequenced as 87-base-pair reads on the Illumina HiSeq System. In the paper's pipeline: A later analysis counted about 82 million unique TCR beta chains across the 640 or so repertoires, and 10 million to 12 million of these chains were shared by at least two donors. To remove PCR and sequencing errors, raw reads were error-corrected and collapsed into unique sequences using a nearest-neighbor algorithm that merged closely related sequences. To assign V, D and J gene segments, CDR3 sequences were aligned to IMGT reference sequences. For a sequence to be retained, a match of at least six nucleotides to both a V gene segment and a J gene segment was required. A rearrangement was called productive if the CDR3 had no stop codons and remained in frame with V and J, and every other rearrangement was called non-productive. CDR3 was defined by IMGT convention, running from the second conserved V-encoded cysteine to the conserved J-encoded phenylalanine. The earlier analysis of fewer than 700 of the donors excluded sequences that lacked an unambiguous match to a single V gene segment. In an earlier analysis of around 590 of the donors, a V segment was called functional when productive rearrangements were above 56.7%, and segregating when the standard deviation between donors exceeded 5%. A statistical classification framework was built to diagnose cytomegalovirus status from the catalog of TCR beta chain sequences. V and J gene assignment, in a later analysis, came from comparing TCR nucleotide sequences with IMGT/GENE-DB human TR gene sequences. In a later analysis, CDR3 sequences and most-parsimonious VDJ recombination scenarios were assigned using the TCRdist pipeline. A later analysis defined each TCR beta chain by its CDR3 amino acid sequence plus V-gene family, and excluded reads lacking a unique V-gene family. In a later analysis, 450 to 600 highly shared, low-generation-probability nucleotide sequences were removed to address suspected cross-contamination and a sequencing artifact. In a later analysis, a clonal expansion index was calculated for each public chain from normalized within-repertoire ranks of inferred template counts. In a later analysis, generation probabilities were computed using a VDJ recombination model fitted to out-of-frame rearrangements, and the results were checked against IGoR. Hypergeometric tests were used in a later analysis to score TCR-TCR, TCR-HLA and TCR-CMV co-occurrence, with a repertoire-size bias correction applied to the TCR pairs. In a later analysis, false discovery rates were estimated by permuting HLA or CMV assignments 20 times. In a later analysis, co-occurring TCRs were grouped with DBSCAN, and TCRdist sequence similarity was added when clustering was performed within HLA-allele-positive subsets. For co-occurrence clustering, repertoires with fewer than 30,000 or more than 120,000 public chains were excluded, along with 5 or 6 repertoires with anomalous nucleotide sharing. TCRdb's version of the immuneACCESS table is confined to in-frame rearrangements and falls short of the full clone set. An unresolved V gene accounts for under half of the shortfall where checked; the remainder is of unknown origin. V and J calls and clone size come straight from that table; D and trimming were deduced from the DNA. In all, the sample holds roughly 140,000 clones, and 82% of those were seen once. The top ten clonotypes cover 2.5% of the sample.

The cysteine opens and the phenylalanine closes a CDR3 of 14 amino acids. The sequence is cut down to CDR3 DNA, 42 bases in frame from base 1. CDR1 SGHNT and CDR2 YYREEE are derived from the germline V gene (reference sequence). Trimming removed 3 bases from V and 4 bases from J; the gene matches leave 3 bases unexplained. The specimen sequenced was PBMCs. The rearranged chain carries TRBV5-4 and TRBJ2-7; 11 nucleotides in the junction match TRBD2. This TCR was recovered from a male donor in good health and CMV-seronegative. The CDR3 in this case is CASSSGLAEYEQYF. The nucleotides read TGTGCCAGCAGCTCGGGACTAGCGGAATACGAGCAGTACTTC.